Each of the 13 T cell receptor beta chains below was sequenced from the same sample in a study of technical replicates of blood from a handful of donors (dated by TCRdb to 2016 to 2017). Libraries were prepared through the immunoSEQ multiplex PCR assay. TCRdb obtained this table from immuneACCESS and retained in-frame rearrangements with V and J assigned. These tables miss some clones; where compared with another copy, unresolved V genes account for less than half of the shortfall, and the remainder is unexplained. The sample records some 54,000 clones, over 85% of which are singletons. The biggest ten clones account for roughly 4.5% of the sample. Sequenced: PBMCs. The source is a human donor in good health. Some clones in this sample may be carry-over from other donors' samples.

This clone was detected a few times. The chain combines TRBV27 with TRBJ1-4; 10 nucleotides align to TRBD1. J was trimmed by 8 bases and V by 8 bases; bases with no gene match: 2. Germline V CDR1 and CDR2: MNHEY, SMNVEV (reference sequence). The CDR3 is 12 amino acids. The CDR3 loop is CASGQGVEKLFF. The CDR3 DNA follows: TGTGCCAGCGGACAGGGGGTAGAAAAACTGTTTTTT.

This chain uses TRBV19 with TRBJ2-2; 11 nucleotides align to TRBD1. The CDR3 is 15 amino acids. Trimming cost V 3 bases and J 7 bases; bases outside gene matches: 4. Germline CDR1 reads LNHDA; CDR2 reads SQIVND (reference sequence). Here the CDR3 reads CASSMGQGVIGELFF. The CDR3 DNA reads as TGTGCCAGTAGTATGGGACAGGGGGTCATCGGGGAGCTGTTTTTT.

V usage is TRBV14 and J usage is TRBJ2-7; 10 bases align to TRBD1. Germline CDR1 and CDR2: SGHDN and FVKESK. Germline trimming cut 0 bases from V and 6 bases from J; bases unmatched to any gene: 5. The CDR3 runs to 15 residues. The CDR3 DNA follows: TGTGCCAGCAGCCAAGATATTTGGACAGGGGGCGAGCAGTACTTC. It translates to CASSQDIWTGGEQYF.

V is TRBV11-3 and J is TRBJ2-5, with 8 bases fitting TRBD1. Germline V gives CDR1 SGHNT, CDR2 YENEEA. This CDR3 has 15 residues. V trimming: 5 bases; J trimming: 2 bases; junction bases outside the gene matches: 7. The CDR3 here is CASSAGQGGQETQYF. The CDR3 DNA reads TGTGCCAGCAGCGCAGGACAGGGCGGACAAGAGACCCAGTACTTC.

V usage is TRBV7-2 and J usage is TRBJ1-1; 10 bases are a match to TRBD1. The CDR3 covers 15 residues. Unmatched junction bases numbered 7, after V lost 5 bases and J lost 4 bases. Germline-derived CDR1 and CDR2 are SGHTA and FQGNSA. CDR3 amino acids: CASSRTRTGGTEAFF. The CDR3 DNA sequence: TGTGCCAGCAGCCGTACTCGGACAGGGGGCACTGAAGCTTTCTTT.

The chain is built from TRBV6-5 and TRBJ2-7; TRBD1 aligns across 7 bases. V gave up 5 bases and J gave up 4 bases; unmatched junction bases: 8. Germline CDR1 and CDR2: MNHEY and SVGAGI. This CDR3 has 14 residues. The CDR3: CASSPDRDIYEQYF. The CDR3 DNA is TGTGCCAGCAGTCCTGACAGGGACATTTACGAGCAGTACTTC.

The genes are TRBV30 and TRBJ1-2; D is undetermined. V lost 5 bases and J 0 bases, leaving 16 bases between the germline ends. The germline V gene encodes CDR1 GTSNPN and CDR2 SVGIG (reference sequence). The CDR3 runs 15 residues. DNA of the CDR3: TGTGCCTGGGGTGACTCTCCTTTAGCTAACTATGGCTACACCTTC. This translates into CAWGDSPLANYGYTF.

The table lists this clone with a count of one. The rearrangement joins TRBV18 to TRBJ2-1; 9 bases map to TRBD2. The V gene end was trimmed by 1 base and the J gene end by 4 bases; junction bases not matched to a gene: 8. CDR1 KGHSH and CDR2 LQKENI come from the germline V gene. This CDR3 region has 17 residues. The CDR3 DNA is TGTGCCAGCTCACCACAGTTAGCGGGAGACGGGTACAATGAGCAGTTCTTC. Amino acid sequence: CASSPQLAGDGYNEQFF.

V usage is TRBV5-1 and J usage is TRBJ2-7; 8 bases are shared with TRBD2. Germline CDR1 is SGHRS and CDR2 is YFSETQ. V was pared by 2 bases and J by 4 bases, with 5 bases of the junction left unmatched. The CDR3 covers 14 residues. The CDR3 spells CASSFGSGAYEQYF. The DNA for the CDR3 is TGCGCCAGCAGCTTCGGTAGCGGGGCATACGAGCAGTACTTC.

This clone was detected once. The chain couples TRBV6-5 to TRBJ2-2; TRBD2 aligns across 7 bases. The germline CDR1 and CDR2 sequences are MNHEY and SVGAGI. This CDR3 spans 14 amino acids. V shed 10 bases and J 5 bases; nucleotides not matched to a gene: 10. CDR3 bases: TGTGCCACTCTCAGCGGGACCTTAACCGGGGAGCTGTTTTTT. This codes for CATLSGTLTGELFF.

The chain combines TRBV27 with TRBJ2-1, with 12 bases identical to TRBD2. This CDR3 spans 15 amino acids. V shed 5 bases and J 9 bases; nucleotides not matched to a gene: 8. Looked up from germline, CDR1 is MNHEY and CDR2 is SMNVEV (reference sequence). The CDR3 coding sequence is TGTGCCAGCAGTGCCCGACTAGCGGGAGCGTTTGAGCAGTTCTTC. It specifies CASSARLAGAFEQFF.

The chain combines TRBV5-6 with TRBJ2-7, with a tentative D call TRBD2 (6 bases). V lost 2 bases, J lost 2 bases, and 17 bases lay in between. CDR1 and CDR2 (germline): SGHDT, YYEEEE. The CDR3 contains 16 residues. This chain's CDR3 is CASSLRTIAATYEQYF. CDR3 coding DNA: TGTGCCAGCAGCTTACGGACTATCGCGGCTACCTACGAGCAGTACTTC. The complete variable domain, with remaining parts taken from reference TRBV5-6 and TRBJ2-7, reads DAGVTQSPTHLIKTRGQQVTLRCSPKSGHDTVSWYQQALGQGPQFIFQYYEEEERQRGNFPDRFSGHQFPNYSSELNVNALLLGDSALYLCASSLRTIAATYEQYFGPGTRLTVT.

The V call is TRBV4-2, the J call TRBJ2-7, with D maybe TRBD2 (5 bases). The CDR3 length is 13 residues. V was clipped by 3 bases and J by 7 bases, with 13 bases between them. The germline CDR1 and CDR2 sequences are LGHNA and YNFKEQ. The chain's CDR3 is CASSQRPTREQYF. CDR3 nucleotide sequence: TGTGCCAGCAGCCAGCGCCCCACTAGGGAGCAGTACTTC.